This T cell receptor (beta chain) was recovered during a study of cytomegalovirus exposure and HLA in healthy donors. Notes on this clone: Its specificity is not known.

It was with 60 Vbeta and 13 Jbeta primers that the PCR ran. Profiling relied on immunoSEQ multiplex PCR, and the TCRdb table lists in-frame clones only, not all of them. The profile shows tens of thousands of clones, roughly 50% of them singletons. Study results and caveats: Reportedly, HLA-A and HLA-B alleles of most subjects were accurately predicted from TCR beta.

The CDR3 consists of 14 residues. CDR1 is MNHNS and CDR2 is SASEGT in the germline V gene. The V gene end was trimmed by 7 bases and the J gene end by 6 bases; junction bases not matched to a gene: 9. Sequencing input: PBMCs. This clonotype was sampled from a woman in her forties in good health and CMV-seropositive. The chain employs TRBV6-1 and TRBJ1-2, with TRBD1 matching over 9 bases. The CDR3 sequence: CASIPGQGDDGYTF. CDR3 in DNA: TGTGCCAGCATTCCGGGACAGGGTGACGATGGCTACACCTTC.